The next 23 T cell receptor beta chains were all read from a single sample in a study of blood T cell repertoires in COVID-19. Measured with immunoSEQ multiplex PCR; TCRdb has only the in-frame clones, and not every one. The table shows about 350,000 clones, with roughly 86% occurring only once. The sample was peripheral blood. These TCRs come from a woman in her 70s with COVID-19, enrolled during active disease.

The chain carries TRBV13 and TRBJ2-1, with D perhaps matching TRBD2 (7 bases). Germline V lookup: CDR1 PRHDT, CDR2 FYEKMQ (reference sequence). V was clipped by 4 bases and J by 6 bases, with 22 bases between them. The CDR3 is made up of 17 amino acids. The CDR3 reads CASSSREGGGQINEQFF. The CDR3 coding sequence is TGTGCCAGCAGCTCGAGGGAGGGCGGGGGCCAGATCAATGAGCAGTTCTTC.

The chain couples TRBV7-2 to TRBJ1-2; the D is unclear. The CDR3 sequence is 14 residues long. Trimming took off 3 bases at V and 10 bases at J, with 18 bases between the two ends. Germline V gene data show CDR1 as SGHTA and CDR2 as FQGNSA. CDR3 nucleotide sequence: TGTGCCAGCAGCTTCTTACAGTCAACTTCGGTCTACACCTTC. It is translated as CASSFLQSTSVYTF.

This chain joins TRBV4-3 and TRBJ2-2, with a weak D call TRBD1 (6 bases). CDR1 is LGHNA, CDR2 YSLEER, per germline. The CDR3 spans 20 residues. Trimming took 4 bases from V and 4 from J, leaving 28 bases between them. CDR3 protein: CASSRLNPGQSAFGTGELFF. CDR3 coding DNA: TGCGCCAGCAGCCGCCTTAACCCCGGACAGTCGGCCTTTGGCACCGGGGAGCTGTTTTTT.

This clone was seen once. The chain joins TRBV12-3 or TRBV12-4 to TRBJ1-3; possibly TRBD1 for D (6 bases). Deletions cut 6 bases from V and 4 bases from J, with 10 bases between. This CDR3 has 13 residues. Written as DNA, the CDR3 is TGTGCCAGCAGACTAACAGGGGGAAACACCATATATTTT. Residues: CASRLTGGNTIYF.

This clone was seen once. V is TRBV3-1 (or the pseudogene TRBV3-2) and J is TRBJ2-7; 10 nucleotides align to TRBD2. From germline, CDR1 is LGHDT and CDR2 YNNKEL (reference sequence). The CDR3 contains 18 residues. V lost 0 bases and J lost 5; bases outside the gene matches: 13. CDR3 bases: TGTGCCAGCAGCCAAGAGAGGCGAAAGCGGGGGGGCTTCCACGAGCAGTACTTC. This encodes CASSQERRKRGGFHEQYF.

J is TRBJ2-2 and V is TRBV5-8; tentative D call: TRBD2 (6 bases). The CDR3 has 15 amino acids. V was pared by 5 bases and J by 7 bases, with 18 bases between. Germline CDR1 SGHTS, CDR2 YDEGEE. The CDR3 is CASSSPLGRNGELFF. The CDR3 DNA reads TGTGCCAGCAGTTCCCCCCTGGGGAGGAACGGGGAGCTGTTTTTT.

The rearrangement links TRBV27 to TRBJ1-1; no clear D. Germline CDR1 is MNHEY and CDR2 is SMNVEV (reference sequence). This CDR3 comprises 11 residues. V was cut by 8 bases and J by 6 bases, with 10 bases left in between. CDR3 sequence reads: CASYGRAEAFF. In DNA, the CDR3 is TGTGCCAGCTACGGTCGGGCTGAAGCTTTCTTT.

For this clone: Other DNA sequences in this specimen translate into the identical CDR3. The chain joins TRBV5-4 to TRBJ1-1; D not certain. Germline V gene sequence: CDR1 SGHNT, CDR2 YYREEE (reference sequence). Trimming removed 0 bases from V and 0 bases from J, with 9 bases in between. This CDR3 is 15 amino acids long. The CDR3 sequence: CASSLGGAMNTEAFF. The CDR3 nucleotides read TGTGCCAGCAGCTTGGGGGGAGCCATGAACACTGAAGCTTTCTTT.

This clone was counted a few times. The chain links TRBV5-1 to TRBJ1-2; 7 positions match TRBD1. The germline V gene has CDR1 SGHRS and CDR2 YFSETQ. This CDR3 has 14 amino acids. V was pared by 4 bases and J by 0 bases, with 3 bases of the junction left unmatched. CDR3 sequence (DNA): TGCGCCAGCAGCGCACAGGGGTCTAACTATGGCTACACCTTC. Amino acids: CASSAQGSNYGYTF.

The chain joins TRBV10-2 to TRBJ2-3, with TRBD2 matching over 7 bases. The junction had 3 bases not matched to a gene; V was cut back by 0 bases and J by 6 bases. The CDR3 extends over 14 amino acids. Germline V gene data show CDR1 as WSHSY and CDR2 as SAAADI. The CDR3 reads CASSESGGVDTQYF. The CDR3 bases are TGCGCCAGCAGTGAGTCGGGAGGGGTGGATACGCAGTATTTT.

The CDR3 sequence is CASSVGGDPDLEQYF. DNA of the CDR3: TGTGCCAGCAGCGTAGGGGGCGACCCCGACCTGGAGCAGTACTTC. This chain uses TRBV9 with TRBJ2-7; possibly TRBD1 for D (5 bases). Germline CDR1 is SGDLS and CDR2 is YYNGEE. V was cut by 0 bases and J by 7 bases, with 17 bases left in between. This CDR3 contains 15 residues.

The gene calls are TRBV27 and TRBJ1-6, with D maybe TRBD1 (5 bases). The germline V gene encodes CDR1 MNHEY and CDR2 SMNVEV (reference sequence). V lost 5 bases and J lost 0, with 14 bases in between. The CDR3 extends over 17 amino acids. The CDR3 sequence: CASSPRDLSSYNSPLHF. The DNA of the CDR3 is TGTGCCAGCAGTCCGCGGGACCTGAGCTCCTATAATTCACCCCTCCACTTT.

J is TRBJ2-7 and V is TRBV2; the D gene is possibly TRBD1 (5 bases). The germline V gene encodes CDR1 SNHLY and CDR2 FYNNEI. V was clipped by 1 base and J by 6 bases, with 13 bases between them. CDR3 length: 14 residues. CDR3 nucleotide sequence: TGTGCCAGCAGTGAAGAGGGCCCCACAGGCGAGCAGTACTTC. It is translated as CASSEEGPTGEQYF.

The chain is built from TRBV9 and TRBJ2-1, with 14 bases fitting TRBD2. Germline lookup yields CDR1 SGDLS and CDR2 YYNGEE. CDR3 length equals 16 residues. The V and J ends lost 4 bases and 7 bases, in that order; junction bases with no gene match: 7. The CDR3 DNA reads as TGTGCCAGCAGCTCCCGGACTAGCGGGGGGCGTAATGAGCAGTTCTTC. It encodes CASSSRTSGGRNEQFF.

This clone was seen only a few times. This chain connects TRBV9 to TRBJ1-3; D ambiguous. Trimming shortened V by 0 bases and J by 3 bases, and 16 bases separated the two germline ends. The CDR3 covers 17 residues. The germline CDR1 and CDR2 sequences are SGDLS and YYNGEE. CDR3 in amino acids: CASSVAALSGYGNTIYF. The CDR3 nucleotides read TGTGCCAGCAGCGTAGCCGCCTTATCGGGGTATGGAAACACCATATATTTT. The complete variable domain, with remaining parts taken from reference TRBV9 and TRBJ1-3, reads DSGVTQTPKHLITATGQRVTLRCSPRSGDLSVYWYQQSLDQGLQFLIQYYNGEERAKGNILERFSAQQFPDLHSELNLSSLELGDSALYFCASSVAALSGYGNTIYFGEGSWLTVV.

V and J are TRBV5-1 and TRBJ2-2; no reliable D call. The germline V gene has CDR1 SGHRS and CDR2 YFSETQ. CDR3 length: 16 amino acids. V lost 0 bases, J lost 0 bases, and 9 bases lay in between. This chain's CDR3 is CASSLVQFANTGELFF. CDR3 sequence (DNA): TGCGCCAGCAGCTTGGTACAGTTCGCGAACACCGGGGAGCTGTTTTTT.

The rearrangement links TRBV6-1 to TRBJ1-4; D remains ambiguous. The germline V and J ends were trimmed by 3 bases and 7 bases, with 12 bases remaining between them. The CDR3 loop spans 14 amino acids. Germline CDR1 and CDR2: MNHNS and SASEGT. The CDR3, as DNA: TGTGCCAGCAGTGACATCCAAAGAGGTGAAAAACTGTTTTTT. Protein sequence: CASSDIQRGEKLFF.

The V call is TRBV9, the J call TRBJ1-5; TRBD1 is a possible D gene (5 bases). The CDR3 is made up of 13 amino acids. V was trimmed by 3 bases and J by 5 bases, leaving 9 bases between them. Germline V gene sequence: CDR1 SGDLS, CDR2 YYNGEE. CDR3 protein: CASSADSYQPQHF. DNA for the CDR3: TGTGCCAGCAGCGCTGACAGTTATCAGCCCCAGCATTTT.

CDR3 region: CASSPRDSTNQPQHF. The CDR3 bases are TGTGCCAGCTCACCCCGCGATAGCACCAATCAGCCCCAGCATTTT. The chain employs TRBV18 and TRBJ1-5; D uncertain. This CDR3 region has 15 residues. Trimming shortened V by 3 bases and J by 3 bases, and 12 bases separated the two germline ends. Looked up from germline, CDR1 is KGHSH and CDR2 is LQKENI.

This chain links TRBV29-1 with TRBJ2-2; 8 bases are shared with TRBD1. Germline trimming cut 2 bases from V and 4 bases from J; bases unmatched to any gene: 9. CDR3 length equals 16 residues. Germline V lookup: CDR1 SQVTM, CDR2 ANQGSEA. CDR3 region: CSVEKWVGQGTGELFF. CDR3 nucleotide sequence: TGCAGCGTTGAAAAATGGGTAGGACAGGGCACCGGGGAGCTGTTTTTT.

CDR3 sequence: CASSVLDRGYEQYF. The CDR3 DNA is TGTGCCAGCAGCGTCCTGGACAGGGGTTACGAGCAGTACTTC. The chain joins TRBV7-2 to TRBJ2-7, with 9 positions matching TRBD1. With V trimmed by 5 bases and J by 4 bases, 6 bases remained unmatched. The CDR3 spans 14 residues. Germline values: CDR1 SGHTA, CDR2 FQGNSA.

This clone was seen a few times. The chain carries TRBV6-2 or TRBV6-3 and TRBJ2-7, with D maybe TRBD1 (6 bases). The CDR3 totals 17 residues. V lost 6 bases to trimming and J lost 3 bases, with 24 bases between them. Germline assignment: CDR1 MNHEY and CDR2 SVGEGT. CDR3: CASSPGIYWDKFYEQYF. CDR3 in DNA: TGTGCCAGCAGCCCGGGGATTTACTGGGACAAGTTCTACGAGCAGTACTTC.

The V gene is TRBV4-3, the J gene TRBJ1-2, with 7 bases identical to TRBD1. Trimming removed 4 bases from V and 0 bases from J; junction bases left unmatched: 2. The CDR3 consists of 14 residues. Germline lookup yields CDR1 LGHNA and CDR2 YSLEER. The CDR3: CASSRDRANYGYTF. CDR3 bases: TGCGCCAGCAGCCGGGACAGAGCTAACTATGGCTACACCTTC.